The clone carrying this T cell receptor beta chain was seen repeatedly, ten times or more. Its specificity is not known. The source material, RNA transcripts, was used to amplify TCR beta CDR3 regions. First-round RT-PCR with HTBI primers amplified the TCR CDR3 region. In TCRdb, the multiplex PCR reads were re-called with MiXCR into one record per CDR3 protein. The sample has 250,000 or so distinct CDR3 sequences; 13% to 15% are singletons. Diagnosis of hyperthyroidism was new in patients aged 18 to 65, and its duration was under 2 months. Fresh 10 ml peripheral blood yielded PBMCs. V shed 0 bases and J 6 bases; nucleotides not matched to a gene: 6. CDR3 length: 14 residues. Germline V gene sequence: CDR1 DFQATT, CDR2 SNEGSKA (reference sequence). The source of the sample is a study of T cells in Graves' hyperthyroidism and ophthalmopathy. Background on the study: Blood was drawn when the patient was first diagnosed and still untreated. Notes on the study in general: Most clonotypes expanded in thyroid above 0.001 were likewise present in blood.

The chain has TRBV20-1 and TRBJ2-5, with 8 bases identical to TRBD2. The receptor was derived from a woman between 45 and 60 years old with Graves' hyperthyroidism that later progressed to Graves' ophthalmopathy. Sequencing input: blood. The CDR3 bases are TGCAGTGCTAGAGATCACGGGGGGGCGAAGACCCAGTACTTC. It is translated as CSARDHGGAKTQYF.